Listed below are T cell receptor beta chains from one sample, sequenced in a study of blood T cell repertoires in COVID-19. The protocol was immunoSEQ multiplex PCR, while the TCRdb copy is restricted to in-frame clones and leaves out a portion. The data show more than 250,000 clones, under 90% seen once. Material for sequencing was PBMCs or T cells enriched from blood (not recorded which). The receptor set was obtained from a woman younger than 35 who had recovered from COVID-19. Both conserved end residues are part of each CDR3. D genes are given only for firm matches. Where a row states a size, it is once, few, many or the class of an expanded clone; other rows omit it.

clone size,V gene,D gene,J gene,CDR3 DNA,CDR3 protein
.,TRBV4-2,TRBD2,TRBJ2-2,TGTGCCAGCAGCCAAGTTACGGGGTTCGAGCGGGGGGGAACGAACACCGGGGAGCTGTTTTTT,CASSQVTGFERGGTNTGELFF
many,TRBV4-2,TRBD2,TRBJ2-1,TGTGCCAGCAGCCAAGATGGGACTAGCGCCTACAATGAGCAGTTCTTC,CASSQDGTSAYNEQFF
.,TRBV7-9,TRBD1,TRBJ1-1,TGTGCCAGCAGCTCGTGGACAGGAGTAGAAGCTTTCTTT,CASSSWTGVEAFF
.,TRBV28,.,TRBJ1-2,TGTGCCAGCCTCGGTTATGATGGCTACACCTTC,CASLGYDGYTF
.,TRBV7-3,TRBD2,TRBJ2-3,TGTGCCAGCAGCTTAAATGCGGGGGGCTACACAGGAACGCAGTATTTT,CASSLNAGGYTGTQYF
.,TRBV7-8,.,TRBJ2-2,TGTGCCAGCAGCCCCCGCGTGGCCGGGGAGCTGTTTTTT,CASSPRVAGELFF
.,TRBV5-1,.,TRBJ1-1,TGCGCCAGCAGACGACAGGATAACACTGAAGCTTTCTTT,CASRRQDNTEAFF
.,TRBV2,.,TRBJ1-2,TGTGCCAGCTCCTGGGAGGGGCAGGCAGAGGGCTACACCTTC,CASSWEGQAEGYTF
.,TRBV5-1,.,TRBJ1-3,TGCGCCAGCAGCTTGGTGGGGCTCCCCTATGGAAACACCATATATTTT,CASSLVGLPYGNTIYF
.,TRBV7-2,.,TRBJ1-4,TGTGCCAGCAGCTCAACAGGGCATAATGAAAAACTGTTTTTT,CASSSTGHNEKLFF
few,TRBV3-1/TRBV3-2,TRBD2,TRBJ2-7,TGTGCCAGCCACTCCGGGACTAGCGGATCCTACGAGCAGTACTTC,CASHSGTSGSYEQYF
few,TRBV18,.,TRBJ2-7,TGTGCCAGCTCACCACCGACAGCGCAGCAGTACTTC,CASSPPTAQQYF
once,TRBV4-2,TRBD1,TRBJ1-6,TGTGCCAGCAGCCAAGCACCGCGGACAGGGGGTAATTCACCCCTCCACTTT,CASSQAPRTGGNSPLHF
.,TRBV3-1/TRBV3-2,TRBD1,TRBJ1-5,TGTGCCAGCAGCCAAGGGACAGGGGGCGTACCCCAGCATTTT,CASSQGTGGVPQHF
.,TRBV30,TRBD2,TRBJ2-3,TGTGCCTGGAGTGTCCAGGGCGGGAGAGATACGCAGTATTTT,CAWSVQGGRDTQYF
.,TRBV19,.,TRBJ1-2,TGTGCCAGTCGGGGTGGTTTCTATGGCTACACCTTC,CASRGGFYGYTF
.,TRBV29-1,TRBD2,TRBJ2-2,TGCAGCGTTGAAAGAGCGGGGGGAACGAACACCGGGGAGCTGTTTTTT,CSVERAGGTNTGELFF
.,TRBV21-1,.,TRBJ1-6,TGTGCCAGCAGCGGCCTCCTAGGCAATTCACCCCTCCACTTT,CASSGLLGNSPLHF
once,TRBV5-1,TRBD2,TRBJ2-7,TGCGCCAGCAGCTTGGCCGGGACTAGCAACTACGAGCAGTACTTC,CASSLAGTSNYEQYF
.,TRBV27,.,TRBJ2-3,TGTGCCAGCAGTCCGCTGAGGGGGCTAGCGGGTACAGATACGCAGTATTTT,CASSPLRGLAGTDTQYF
.,TRBV27,TRBD1,TRBJ1-1,TGTGCCAGCAGTTCGGGACAGGGTTGGGGTGAAGCTTTCTTT,CASSSGQGWGEAFF
.,TRBV9,.,TRBJ1-4,TGTGCCAGCAGCGTAGCCAGGAGGGGTGAAAAACTGTTTTTT,CASSVARRGEKLFF
.,TRBV6-5,.,TRBJ2-1,TGTGCCAGCAGTTATGACGGGAGCTCCTACAATGAGCAGTTCTTC,CASSYDGSSYNEQFF
few,TRBV11-2,.,TRBJ2-2,TGTGCCAGCAGCTTTTACAGATCCACCGGGGAGCTGTTTTTT,CASSFYRSTGELFF
.,TRBV5-6,.,TRBJ2-1,TGTGCCAGCAGCTTGGCTGGACAGTACAATGAGCAGTTCTTC,CASSLAGQYNEQFF
once,TRBV4-1,TRBD1,TRBJ1-2,TGCGCCAGCAGCCAAGATGGTTTTTCTTCGGGACAGGACCTCTATGGCTACACCTTC,CASSQDGFSSGQDLYGYTF
.,TRBV19,.,TRBJ2-3,TGTGCCAGTAGTGCACAGGGAGCTAGCACAGATACGCAGTATTTT,CASSAQGASTDTQYF
.,TRBV3-1/TRBV3-2,.,TRBJ2-7,TGTGCCAGCAGCCAAGAGTGGCACGACTACGAGCAGTACTTC,CASSQEWHDYEQYF
.,TRBV7-9,.,TRBJ1-5,TGTGCCAGCAGCAGGGGGTCTGGAGACCAGCCCCAGCATTTT,CASSRGSGDQPQHF
.,TRBV18,TRBD1,TRBJ1-1,TGTGCCAGCTCACCCCAAGGGACAGGGAACACTGAAGCTTTCTTT,CASSPQGTGNTEAFF
.,TRBV29-1,.,TRBJ1-1,TGCAGCGTTGAAGGGGGGCCAGGGTTGAACACTGAAGCTTTCTTT,CSVEGGPGLNTEAFF
.,TRBV19,.,TRBJ2-3,TGTGCCAGTAAGGCGGCAGGGGAGACAGATACGCAGTATTTT,CASKAAGETDTQYF
.,TRBV9,.,TRBJ1-1,TGTGCCAGCAGCGTAGATCCAGAGGGAGGCACTGAAGCTTTCTTT,CASSVDPEGGTEAFF
.,TRBV28,.,TRBJ2-1,TGTGCCAGCAGTTTATGGGTCCTAAACAATGAGCAGTTCTTC,CASSLWVLNNEQFF
few,TRBV19,.,TRBJ1-2,TGTGCCAGTAGTCTGCAGGGCTGGCTGGACTATGGCTACACCTTC,CASSLQGWLDYGYTF
.,TRBV6-5,TRBD1,TRBJ1-5,TGTGCCAGCAGTTATGCCCAGGGGGCTGTTCAGCCCCAGCATTTT,CASSYAQGAVQPQHF
.,TRBV6-5,TRBD1,TRBJ2-7,TGTGCCAGCAGGGGACAGGGACCCTACGAGCAGTACTTC,CASRGQGPYEQYF
.,TRBV6-5,.,TRBJ1-2,TGTGCCAGCATGAGGGGGGGCCGGGGAACCGGCTACACCTTC,CASMRGGRGTGYTF
.,TRBV9,.,TRBJ2-2,TGTGCCAGCAGCGCTCGGAGCACCGGGGAGCTGTTTTTT,CASSARSTGELFF
.,TRBV3-1/TRBV3-2,.,TRBJ1-2,TGTGCCAGCAGCCCGCAGACAGCTAACTATGGCTACACCTTC,CASSPQTANYGYTF